These T cell receptor beta chains were read from a single sample in a study of CD8+ T cells in alopecia areata. The method was immunoSEQ multiplex PCR; TCRdb's version includes in-frame clones alone and lacks a portion of them. The sample gives roughly 200,000 clones, approximately 45% of which show up once; 2.6% is in the top ten. Material: CD4+ T cells sorted from blood, obtained around week 37, from a patient treated with tofacitinib. All receptors derive from a human donor with alopecia areata. Both conserved end residues are part of each CDR3. The D gene is left open where the match is weak. Expanded clones get a size class; other rows say once, few or many, or leave the size out.

abundance: .
d_gene: TRBD2
v_gene: TRBV27
j_gene: TRBJ2-7
CDR3nt: TGTGCCAGCAGCTCCCCAGCGGGAACGAAAAACGAGCAGTACTTC
CDR3aa: CASSSPAGTKNEQYF

abundance: .
d_gene: TRBD2
v_gene: TRBV5-4
j_gene: TRBJ2-7
CDR3nt: TGTGCCAGCAGCTTGTGGGGACTAGCGGGAGTTAGTTCCTACGAGCAGTACTTC
CDR3aa: CASSLWGLAGVSSYEQYF

abundance: few
d_gene: TRBD1
v_gene: TRBV19
j_gene: TRBJ2-7
CDR3nt: TGTGCCAGTAGTAGATGGACAGGGGATACGGTCGAGCAGTACTTC
CDR3aa: CASSRWTGDTVEQYF

abundance: .
d_gene: .
v_gene: TRBV25-1
j_gene: TRBJ2-2
CDR3nt: TGTGCCAGCATGGTACGAGGGATGAACACCGGGGAGCTGTTTTTT
CDR3aa: CASMVRGMNTGELFF

abundance: .
d_gene: .
v_gene: TRBV18
j_gene: TRBJ1-2
CDR3nt: TGTGCCAGCTCACCACCAGTTGGAGTTTACTATGGCTACACCTTC
CDR3aa: CASSPPVGVYYGYTF

abundance: .
d_gene: .
v_gene: TRBV15
j_gene: TRBJ2-5
CDR3nt: TGTGCCACCAGCAGAGATCGGCCAGAGACCCAGTACTTC
CDR3aa: CATSRDRPETQYF

abundance: few
d_gene: TRBD2
v_gene: TRBV7-2
j_gene: TRBJ2-7
CDR3nt: TGTGCCAGCAGCGGAGCGGGGAAGAGCTCCTACGAGCAGTACTTC
CDR3aa: CASSGAGKSSYEQYF

abundance: few
d_gene: .
v_gene: TRBV29-1
j_gene: TRBJ2-3
CDR3nt: TGCAGCGTGGCAAGCGGAGTCGGGGACACAGATACGCAGTATTTT
CDR3aa: CSVASGVGDTDTQYF

abundance: .
d_gene: .
v_gene: TRBV2
j_gene: TRBJ1-5
CDR3nt: TGTGCCAGCAGTGATGACAGTAATCAGCCCCAGCATTTT
CDR3aa: CASSDDSNQPQHF

abundance: .
d_gene: .
v_gene: TRBV4-3
j_gene: TRBJ2-7
CDR3nt: TGCGCCAGCAGCCAAGGAGCCGTCAGACCCTACGAGCAGTACTTC
CDR3aa: CASSQGAVRPYEQYF

abundance: few
d_gene: .
v_gene: TRBV4-2
j_gene: TRBJ2-5
CDR3nt: TGTGCCAGCAGCCAAGTATGGGACCGCCAAGAGACCCAGTACTTC
CDR3aa: CASSQVWDRQETQYF

abundance: few
d_gene: .
v_gene: TRBV7-2
j_gene: TRBJ1-2
CDR3nt: TGTGCCAGCAGCTTAGTCGGGGGGAAAGCCTTC
CDR3aa: CASSLVGGKAF

abundance: .
d_gene: .
v_gene: TRBV7-9
j_gene: TRBJ1-1
CDR3nt: TGTGCCAGCAGCCGAGTCACAGGGACTGAAGCTTTCTTT
CDR3aa: CASSRVTGTEAFF

abundance: .
d_gene: .
v_gene: TRBV30
j_gene: TRBJ1-1
CDR3nt: TGTGCCTGGAGCCGGGGGTCGAACACTGAAGCTTTCTTT
CDR3aa: CAWSRGSNTEAFF

abundance: once
d_gene: .
v_gene: TRBV30
j_gene: TRBJ2-2
CDR3nt: TGTGCCTGGAGCGCCAAGGACAGCCGACGGACCGGGGAGCTGTTTTTT
CDR3aa: CAWSAKDSRRTGELFF

abundance: many
d_gene: .
v_gene: TRBV28
j_gene: TRBJ2-5
CDR3nt: TGTGCCAGCAGCCCGAGCAGGGGAGGGAAGACCCAGTACTTC
CDR3aa: CASSPSRGGKTQYF

abundance: .
d_gene: .
v_gene: TRBV29-1
j_gene: TRBJ2-5
CDR3nt: TGCAGCGTCCGGAGGGGATTGGCCCAGGAGACCCAGTACTTC
CDR3aa: CSVRRGLAQETQYF

abundance: once
d_gene: .
v_gene: TRBV9
j_gene: TRBJ1-2
CDR3nt: TGTGCCAGCAGCAAGGGCCCTAACTATGGCTACACCTTC
CDR3aa: CASSKGPNYGYTF

abundance: .
d_gene: TRBD1
v_gene: TRBV29-1
j_gene: TRBJ1-2
CDR3nt: TGCAGCGTCCCATTCGAAGGGACAGGGCGGAGCTATGGCTACACCTTC
CDR3aa: CSVPFEGTGRSYGYTF

abundance: .
d_gene: TRBD1
v_gene: TRBV19
j_gene: TRBJ2-4
CDR3nt: TGTGCCAGTACCTCCTTAAAGGACAGGGTGAACATTCAGTACTTC
CDR3aa: CASTSLKDRVNIQYF

abundance: .
d_gene: .
v_gene: TRBV7-7
j_gene: TRBJ2-5
CDR3nt: TGTGCCAGCAGCTCCGGGACAGCTGACGGGGGGACCCAGTACTTC
CDR3aa: CASSSGTADGGTQYF

abundance: few
d_gene: .
v_gene: TRBV25-1
j_gene: TRBJ2-4
CDR3nt: TGTGCCAGCCCAATCGGGGGTGGAAACATTCAGTACTTC
CDR3aa: CASPIGGGNIQYF

abundance: few
d_gene: .
v_gene: TRBV7-7
j_gene: TRBJ1-1
CDR3nt: TGTGCCAGCAGCCAAGATAGGAACACTGAAGCTTTCTTT
CDR3aa: CASSQDRNTEAFF

abundance: .
d_gene: .
v_gene: TRBV28
j_gene: TRBJ1-4
CDR3nt: TGTGCCAGCAGTTTTACAACGACGGATGAAAAACTGTTTTTT
CDR3aa: CASSFTTTDEKLFF

abundance: .
d_gene: TRBD2
v_gene: TRBV27
j_gene: TRBJ2-1
CDR3nt: TGTGCCAGCAGTTCCCCTGGGCGGCGGGGGAATGAGCAGTTCTTC
CDR3aa: CASSSPGRRGNEQFF

abundance: .
d_gene: TRBD1
v_gene: TRBV4-1
j_gene: TRBJ2-7
CDR3nt: TGCGCCAGCAGCCAAGAGTTCGCCGGACAGGCCTACGAGCAGTACTTC
CDR3aa: CASSQEFAGQAYEQYF

abundance: .
d_gene: TRBD2
v_gene: TRBV27
j_gene: TRBJ2-5
CDR3nt: TGTGCCAGCAGTTCCACTCCTCCGGGACTAGCGGGACTGCAGGAGACCCAGTACTTC
CDR3aa: CASSSTPPGLAGLQETQYF

abundance: .
d_gene: TRBD1
v_gene: TRBV18
j_gene: TRBJ1-2
CDR3nt: TGTGCCAGCTCACCCGCCTGGACAGGGTATGGCTACACCTTC
CDR3aa: CASSPAWTGYGYTF

abundance: .
d_gene: .
v_gene: TRBV20-1
j_gene: TRBJ2-1
CDR3nt: TGCAGTGCTAGAGATGTACAGCAGTTCTTC
CDR3aa: CSARDVQQFF

abundance: .
d_gene: .
v_gene: TRBV7-2
j_gene: TRBJ2-5
CDR3nt: TGTGCCAGCAGCTTAGGGGGAGGACTGGGCGAAGAAACCCAGTACTTC
CDR3aa: CASSLGGGLGEETQYF

abundance: few
d_gene: .
v_gene: TRBV4-2
j_gene: TRBJ2-2
CDR3nt: TGTGCCAGCAGCCAAATGGGAGACAACACCGGGGAGCTGTTTTTT
CDR3aa: CASSQMGDNTGELFF

abundance: .
d_gene: TRBD1
v_gene: TRBV9
j_gene: TRBJ2-5
CDR3nt: TGTGCCAGCAGCGCCCCAGGGACAGGGCGAGAGACCCAGTACTTC
CDR3aa: CASSAPGTGRETQYF

abundance: .
d_gene: TRBD2
v_gene: TRBV10-2
j_gene: TRBJ2-7
CDR3nt: TGCGCCAGCGGATATTTCTCTAGCGGGAGCTACGAGCAGTACTTC
CDR3aa: CASGYFSSGSYEQYF

abundance: few
d_gene: .
v_gene: TRBV5-4
j_gene: TRBJ2-5
CDR3nt: TGTGCCAGCAGATTTTTGGGAGCGGATCTTGGGACCCAGTACTTC
CDR3aa: CASRFLGADLGTQYF

abundance: few
d_gene: .
v_gene: TRBV5-1
j_gene: TRBJ2-1
CDR3nt: TGCGCCAGCAGCTTGTCAGACTACTCAGAGCAGTTCTTC
CDR3aa: CASSLSDYSEQFF

abundance: .
d_gene: TRBD2
v_gene: TRBV9
j_gene: TRBJ2-2
CDR3nt: TGTGCCAGCAGCGTAGATCCTAGCGGGAGATCCGGGGAGCTGTTTTTT
CDR3aa: CASSVDPSGRSGELFF

abundance: .
d_gene: .
v_gene: TRBV6-5
j_gene: TRBJ2-1
CDR3nt: TGTGCCACCAAAGTATTATATGAGCAGTTCTTC
CDR3aa: CATKVLYEQFF

abundance: few
d_gene: .
v_gene: TRBV5-4
j_gene: TRBJ2-3
CDR3nt: TGTGCCAGCAGCGGACCCGGGACTGGCACAGATACGCAGTATTTT
CDR3aa: CASSGPGTGTDTQYF

abundance: .
d_gene: TRBD2
v_gene: TRBV29-1
j_gene: TRBJ2-5
CDR3nt: TGCAGCGTTGAAAGGACTAGCGGGAGGGCCAGGGAGACCCAGTACTTC
CDR3aa: CSVERTSGRARETQYF

abundance: .
d_gene: .
v_gene: TRBV18
j_gene: TRBJ2-7
CDR3nt: TGTGCCAGCTCGTCCCGACCGAACGGGGGCGAGCAGTACTTC
CDR3aa: CASSSRPNGGEQYF

abundance: few
d_gene: .
v_gene: TRBV29-1
j_gene: TRBJ2-4
CDR3nt: TGCAGCGTTGAAGAATCCGAAGCCATTCAGTACTTC
CDR3aa: CSVEESEAIQYF

abundance: .
d_gene: .
v_gene: TRBV6-6
j_gene: TRBJ2-7
CDR3nt: TGTGCCAGCAGAAGTTTACGACCTACTGGGGGCTACGAGCAGTACTTC
CDR3aa: CASRSLRPTGGYEQYF

abundance: few
d_gene: TRBD2
v_gene: TRBV7-3
j_gene: TRBJ2-7
CDR3nt: TGTGCCAGCAGCTCGGGACTAGCGGGCGACGAGCAGTACTTC
CDR3aa: CASSSGLAGDEQYF

abundance: .
d_gene: TRBD2
v_gene: TRBV4-2
j_gene: TRBJ2-7
CDR3nt: TGTGCCAGCAGCCAACGGGAGGGCCGAGAGCAGTACTTC
CDR3aa: CASSQREGREQYF

abundance: .
d_gene: TRBD1
v_gene: TRBV30
j_gene: TRBJ2-7
CDR3nt: TGTGCCTGGAGTTACACCGGGACAGGGTTCTACGAGCAGTACTTC
CDR3aa: CAWSYTGTGFYEQYF

abundance: few
d_gene: TRBD1
v_gene: TRBV4-1
j_gene: TRBJ2-4
CDR3nt: TGCGCCAGCAGCCTTTTTACCGGGACAGGAAACATTCAGTACTTC
CDR3aa: CASSLFTGTGNIQYF

abundance: once
d_gene: TRBD1
v_gene: TRBV4-1
j_gene: TRBJ2-5
CDR3nt: TGCGCCAGCAGCCAAGGGGGACAGGGAGAGACCCAGTACTTC
CDR3aa: CASSQGGQGETQYF

abundance: few
d_gene: .
v_gene: TRBV7-9
j_gene: TRBJ2-1
CDR3nt: TGTGCCAGCAGCCGAATAGATCGGGGGAATGAGCAGTTCTTC
CDR3aa: CASSRIDRGNEQFF

abundance: few
d_gene: .
v_gene: TRBV28
j_gene: TRBJ2-7
CDR3nt: TGTGCCAGCGAAGGTGGGAACTCCTACGAGCAGTACTTC
CDR3aa: CASEGGNSYEQYF

abundance: few
d_gene: .
v_gene: TRBV28
j_gene: TRBJ2-1
CDR3nt: TGTGCCAGCAGTGACGGCAATGAGCAGTTCTTC
CDR3aa: CASSDGNEQFF

abundance: .
d_gene: TRBD1
v_gene: TRBV30
j_gene: TRBJ1-1
CDR3nt: TGTGCCTGGGACAGGGAATATAGCACTGAAGCTTTCTTT
CDR3aa: CAWDREYSTEAFF

abundance: .
d_gene: .
v_gene: TRBV7-2
j_gene: TRBJ2-5
CDR3nt: TGTGCCAGCAGCTCGACTTGGGGTGAGACCCAGTACTTC
CDR3aa: CASSSTWGETQYF

abundance: few
d_gene: TRBD2
v_gene: TRBV10-3
j_gene: TRBJ2-2
CDR3nt: TGTGCCACCCGGACTAGCGGGATTCCCACCGGGGAGCTGTTTTTT
CDR3aa: CATRTSGIPTGELFF